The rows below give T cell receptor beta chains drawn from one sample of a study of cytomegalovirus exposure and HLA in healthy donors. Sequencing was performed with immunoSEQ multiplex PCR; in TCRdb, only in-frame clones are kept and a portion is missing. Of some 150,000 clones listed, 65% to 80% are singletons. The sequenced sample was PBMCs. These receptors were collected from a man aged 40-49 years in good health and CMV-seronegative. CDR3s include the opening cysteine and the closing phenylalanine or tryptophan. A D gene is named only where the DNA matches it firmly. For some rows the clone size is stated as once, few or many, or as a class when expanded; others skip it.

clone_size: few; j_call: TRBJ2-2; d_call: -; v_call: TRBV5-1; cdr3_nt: TGCGCCAGCGCCGGGAAGGCGGGCACCGGGGAGCTGTTTTTT; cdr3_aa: CASAGKAGTGELFF
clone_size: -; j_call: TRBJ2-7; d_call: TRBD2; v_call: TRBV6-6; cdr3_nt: TGTGCCAGCAGGAACGGGGTAGCGGGGGGCTACGAGCAGTACTTC; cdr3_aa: CASRNGVAGGYEQYF
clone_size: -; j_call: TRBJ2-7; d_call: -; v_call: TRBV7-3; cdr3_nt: TGTGCCAGCAGCTATACCCAGAATATTGACCCTGGTGGGGGCTACGAGCAGTACTTC; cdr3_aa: CASSYTQNIDPGGGYEQYF
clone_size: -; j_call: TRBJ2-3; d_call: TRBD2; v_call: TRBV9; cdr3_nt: TGTGCCAGCAGCGTAGCGGGGGGGTCCGTAGATACGCAGTATTTT; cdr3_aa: CASSVAGGSVDTQYF
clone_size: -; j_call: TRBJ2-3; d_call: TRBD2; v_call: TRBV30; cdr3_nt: TGTGCCTGGAGTGTACGGGCTAGGGGAGGGGATACGCAGTATTTT; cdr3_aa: CAWSVRARGGDTQYF
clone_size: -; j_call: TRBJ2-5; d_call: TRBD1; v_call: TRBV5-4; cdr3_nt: TGTGCCAGCAGCTTGGGGGGGACAGGGCAAGAGACCCAGTACTTC; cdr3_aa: CASSLGGTGQETQYF
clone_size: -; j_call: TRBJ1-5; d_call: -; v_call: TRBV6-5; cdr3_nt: TGTGCCACACTTCCGGGTGTTCCGAGCAATCAGCCCCAGCATTTT; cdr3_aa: CATLPGVPSNQPQHF
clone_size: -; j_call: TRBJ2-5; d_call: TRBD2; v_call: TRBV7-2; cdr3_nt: TGTGCCAGCAGCTTAGGACAAACTAGCGGGGGGAGAGAGACCCAGTACTTC; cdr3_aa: CASSLGQTSGGRETQYF
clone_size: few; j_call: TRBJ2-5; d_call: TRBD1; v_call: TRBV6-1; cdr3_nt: TGTGCCAGCAGCAAGGGACAGGGGCGACAGGAGACCCAGTACTTC; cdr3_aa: CASSKGQGRQETQYF
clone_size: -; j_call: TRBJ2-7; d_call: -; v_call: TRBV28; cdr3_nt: TGTGCCAGCAGTAGGGAGCCTAACTACGAGCAGTACTTC; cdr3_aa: CASSREPNYEQYF
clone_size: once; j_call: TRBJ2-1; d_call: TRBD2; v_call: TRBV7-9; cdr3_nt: TGTGCCAGCAGCTACGCTAGCGGGGGGGCGGGGAATGAGCAGTTCTTC; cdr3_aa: CASSYASGGAGNEQFF
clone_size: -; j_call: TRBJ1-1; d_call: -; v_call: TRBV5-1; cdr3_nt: TGCGCCAGCAGCTTGGTGGGACAAACGAACACTGAAGCTTTCTTT; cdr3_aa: CASSLVGQTNTEAFF
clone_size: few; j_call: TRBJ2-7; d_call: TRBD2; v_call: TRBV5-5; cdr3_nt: TGTGCCAGCAGCTTCGCTAGCGGGGGAATCTACGAGCAGTACTTC; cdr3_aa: CASSFASGGIYEQYF
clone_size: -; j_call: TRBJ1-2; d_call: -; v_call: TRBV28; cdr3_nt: TGTGCCAGCAGTTTAAACCGACAGACCTATGGCTACACCTTC; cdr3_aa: CASSLNRQTYGYTF
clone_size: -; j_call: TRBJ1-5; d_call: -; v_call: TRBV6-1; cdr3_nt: TGTGCCAGCAGTGATGTGGGCATCAAACAGCCCCAGCATTTT; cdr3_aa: CASSDVGIKQPQHF
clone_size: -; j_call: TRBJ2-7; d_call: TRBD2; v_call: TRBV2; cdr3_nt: TGTGCCAGTGGGGCGGGGGACTACTACGAGCAGTACTTC; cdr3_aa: CASGAGDYYEQYF
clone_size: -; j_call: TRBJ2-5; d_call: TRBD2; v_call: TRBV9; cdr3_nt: TGTGCCAGCAGCGCGAGCGGGGCCCCGGGGGAGACCCAGTACTTC; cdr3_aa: CASSASGAPGETQYF
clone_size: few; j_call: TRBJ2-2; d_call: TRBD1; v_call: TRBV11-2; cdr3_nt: TGTGCCAGCATCCCGACCGGACAGGGAGCCACCGGGGAGCTGTTTTTT; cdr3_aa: CASIPTGQGATGELFF
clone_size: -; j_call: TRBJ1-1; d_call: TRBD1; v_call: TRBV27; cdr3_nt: TGTGCCAGCAGTCTTCGGGGGACAGGGGGCGGCACTGAAGCTTTCTTT; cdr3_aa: CASSLRGTGGGTEAFF
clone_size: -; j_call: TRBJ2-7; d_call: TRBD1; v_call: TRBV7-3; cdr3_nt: TGTGCCAGCAGCCAAGGGGGCCCCTACGAGCAGTACTTC; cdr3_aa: CASSQGGPYEQYF
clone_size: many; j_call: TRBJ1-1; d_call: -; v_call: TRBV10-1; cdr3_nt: TGCGCCAGCAGTGCCAGGGGTCGGACTGAAGCTTTCTTT; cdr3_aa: CASSARGRTEAFF
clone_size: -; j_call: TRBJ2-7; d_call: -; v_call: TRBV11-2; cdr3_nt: TGTGCCAGCAGCCTATACGAGCAGTACTTC; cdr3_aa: CASSLYEQYF
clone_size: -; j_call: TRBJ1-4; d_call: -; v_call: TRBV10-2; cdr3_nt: TGCGCCAGCAGTGATTACCCAGGGGCGACTGGAGAAAAACTGTTTTTT; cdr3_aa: CASSDYPGATGEKLFF
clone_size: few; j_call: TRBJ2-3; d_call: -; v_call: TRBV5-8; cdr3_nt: TGTGCCAGCAGCTTGGATTTGCGGACAGATACGCAGTATTTT; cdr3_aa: CASSLDLRTDTQYF
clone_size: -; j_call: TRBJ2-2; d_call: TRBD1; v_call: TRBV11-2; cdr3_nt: TGTGCCAGCAGCTTAGGGACAGGGGCGAACACCGGGGAGCTGTTTTTT; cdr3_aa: CASSLGTGANTGELFF
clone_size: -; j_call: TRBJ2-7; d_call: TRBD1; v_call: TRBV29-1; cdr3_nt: TGCAGCGTTGCCCACCGGGACAGGGGGTCGCGGGAGCAGTACTTC; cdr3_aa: CSVAHRDRGSREQYF
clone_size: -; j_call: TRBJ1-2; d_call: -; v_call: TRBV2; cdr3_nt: TGTGCCAGCAGTGAATACAGGTTCTATGGCTACACCTTC; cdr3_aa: CASSEYRFYGYTF
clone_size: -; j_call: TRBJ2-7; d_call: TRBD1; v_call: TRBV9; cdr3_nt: TGTGCCAGCAGCCCCCGGGACAGGGCCTACGAGCAGTACTTC; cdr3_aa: CASSPRDRAYEQYF
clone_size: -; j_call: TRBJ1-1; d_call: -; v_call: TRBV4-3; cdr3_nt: TGCGCCAGCAGCCAAGATGCTCTTGGACAGCGGAACACTGAAGCTTTCTTT; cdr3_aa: CASSQDALGQRNTEAFF
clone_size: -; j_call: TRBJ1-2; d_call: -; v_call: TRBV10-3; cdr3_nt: TGTGCCATCAGTCGGACTGTTCAATCGGGGGGCTACACCTTC; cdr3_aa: CAISRTVQSGGYTF
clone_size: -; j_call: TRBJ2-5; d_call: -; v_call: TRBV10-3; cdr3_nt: TGTGCCACCAGGGGGGGTCCTGGGGAGACCCAGTACTTC; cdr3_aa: CATRGGPGETQYF
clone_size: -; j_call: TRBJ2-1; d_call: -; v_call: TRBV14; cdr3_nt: TGTGCCAGCAGCCAGGTAACTCTCTCCTACAATGAGCAGTTCTTC; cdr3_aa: CASSQVTLSYNEQFF
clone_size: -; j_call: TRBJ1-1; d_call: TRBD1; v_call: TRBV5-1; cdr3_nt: TGCGCCAGCAGCTTCCACAGGGGGAACACTGAAGCTTTCTTT; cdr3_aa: CASSFHRGNTEAFF
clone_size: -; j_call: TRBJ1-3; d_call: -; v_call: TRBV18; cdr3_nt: TGTGCCAGCTCACGCCGCGGGGGACCTTTCTCTGGAAACACCATATATTTT; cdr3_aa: CASSRRGGPFSGNTIYF
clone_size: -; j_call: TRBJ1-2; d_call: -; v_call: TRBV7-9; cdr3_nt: TGTGCCAGCAGCTTAGAGACAGATAACTATGGCTACACCTTC; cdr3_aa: CASSLETDNYGYTF
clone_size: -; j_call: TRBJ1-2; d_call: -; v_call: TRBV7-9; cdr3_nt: TGTGCCAGCAGCTTAGATCCTCTAGGGGGGGATGGCTACACCTTC; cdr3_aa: CASSLDPLGGDGYTF
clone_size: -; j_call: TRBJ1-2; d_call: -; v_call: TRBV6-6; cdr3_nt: TGTGCCAGCAGTTACCGGGACATGGGGACCTATGGCTACACCTTC; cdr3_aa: CASSYRDMGTYGYTF
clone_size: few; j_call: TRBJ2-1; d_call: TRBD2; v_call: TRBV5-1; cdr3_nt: TGCGCCAGCAGCTCGCCCGGGACTAGCGGGGGGGCCGAGCCGTTCTTC; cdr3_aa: CASSSPGTSGGAEPFF
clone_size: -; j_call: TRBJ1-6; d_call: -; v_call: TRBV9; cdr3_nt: TGTGCCAGCACCAAGGGGTTGGATAATTCACCCCTCCACTTT; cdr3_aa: CASTKGLDNSPLHF
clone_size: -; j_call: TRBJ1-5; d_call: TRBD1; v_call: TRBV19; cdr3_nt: TGTGCCAGTAGCGGACAGGGGGCGCAGAATCAGCCCCAGCATTTT; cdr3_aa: CASSGQGAQNQPQHF
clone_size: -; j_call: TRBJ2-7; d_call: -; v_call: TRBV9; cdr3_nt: TGTGCCAGCAGCGTAGGCCCCTCTGAGGTCCTCTACGAGCAGTACTTC; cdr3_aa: CASSVGPSEVLYEQYF
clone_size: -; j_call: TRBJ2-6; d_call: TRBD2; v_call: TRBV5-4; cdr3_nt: TGTGCCAGCAGCCCTGGACTAGCGGGGGGAAACTCTGGGGCCAACGTCCTGACTTTC; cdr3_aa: CASSPGLAGGNSGANVLTF
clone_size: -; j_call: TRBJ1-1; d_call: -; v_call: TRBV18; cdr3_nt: TGTGCCAGCTTACGACAGAGGAACACTGAAGCTTTCTTT; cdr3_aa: CASLRQRNTEAFF
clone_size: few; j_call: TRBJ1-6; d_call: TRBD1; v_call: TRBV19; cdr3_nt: TGTGCCAGTAGTAGTCAGGTTCCGGGACAGGGAACTGCGAGTTCACCCCTCCACTTT; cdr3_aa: CASSSQVPGQGTASSPLHF
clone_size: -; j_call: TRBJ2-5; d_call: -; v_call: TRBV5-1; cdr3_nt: TGCGCCAGCAGCTTCGGCAGGGCCCAAGAGACCCAGTACTTC; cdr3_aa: CASSFGRAQETQYF
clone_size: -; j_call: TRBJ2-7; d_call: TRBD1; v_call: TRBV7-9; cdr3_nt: TGTGCCAGCAGCCCAAGGACAGGGTACGAGCAGTACTTC; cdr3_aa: CASSPRTGYEQYF
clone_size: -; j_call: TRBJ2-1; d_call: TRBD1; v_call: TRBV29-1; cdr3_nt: TGCAGCGTTGACCGGGACAGCTCCTACAATGAGCAGTTCTTC; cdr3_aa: CSVDRDSSYNEQFF
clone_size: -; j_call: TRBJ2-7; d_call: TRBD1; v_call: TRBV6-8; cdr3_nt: TGTGCCAGCAGTTACTCACCAATCCCGTTGGACAGGGACTACGAGCAGTACTTC; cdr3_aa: CASSYSPIPLDRDYEQYF
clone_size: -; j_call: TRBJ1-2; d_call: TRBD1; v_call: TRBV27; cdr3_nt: TGTGCCAGCAGCTTAAACAGGGGCCAGGGCTACACCTTC; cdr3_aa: CASSLNRGQGYTF
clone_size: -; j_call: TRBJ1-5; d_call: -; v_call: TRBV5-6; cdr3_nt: TGTGCCAGCAGCTTGCTTAGGGAGGCCGATCAGCCCCAGCATTTT; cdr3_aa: CASSLLREADQPQHF
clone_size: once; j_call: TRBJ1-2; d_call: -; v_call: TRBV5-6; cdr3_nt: TGTGCCAGCAGCTTGGCCAGGTACATTGATGGCTACACCTTC; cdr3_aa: CASSLARYIDGYTF
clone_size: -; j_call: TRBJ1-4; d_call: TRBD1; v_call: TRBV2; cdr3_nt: TGTGCCAGCAGTGAAGCGCGACAGGGCCCTCAAAGTAATGAAAAACTGTTTTTT; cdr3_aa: CASSEARQGPQSNEKLFF
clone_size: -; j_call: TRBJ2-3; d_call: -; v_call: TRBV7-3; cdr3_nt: TGTGCCAGCAGCCGCTCTGGGGCTAGCACAGATACGCAGTATTTT; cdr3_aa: CASSRSGASTDTQYF
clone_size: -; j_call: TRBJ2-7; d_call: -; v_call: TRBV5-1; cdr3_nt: TGCGCCAGCCGCTTAAGTAGCAACACCTACGAGCAGTACTTC; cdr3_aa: CASRLSSNTYEQYF
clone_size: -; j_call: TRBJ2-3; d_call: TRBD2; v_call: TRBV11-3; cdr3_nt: TGTGCCAGCAGCGGTGCCGGGGGGACTAGCGGGGGGGGACTCCCAGATACGCAGTATTTT; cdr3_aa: CASSGAGGTSGGGLPDTQYF
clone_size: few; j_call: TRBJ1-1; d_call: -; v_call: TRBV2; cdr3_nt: TGTGCCAGCAGCGAACTGACAGGGAACACTGAAGCTTTCTTT; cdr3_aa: CASSELTGNTEAFF
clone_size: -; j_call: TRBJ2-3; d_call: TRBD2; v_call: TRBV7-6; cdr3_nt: TGTGCCAGCAGCTTAATGGCGGGGGGGACAGATACGCAGTATTTT; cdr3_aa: CASSLMAGGTDTQYF